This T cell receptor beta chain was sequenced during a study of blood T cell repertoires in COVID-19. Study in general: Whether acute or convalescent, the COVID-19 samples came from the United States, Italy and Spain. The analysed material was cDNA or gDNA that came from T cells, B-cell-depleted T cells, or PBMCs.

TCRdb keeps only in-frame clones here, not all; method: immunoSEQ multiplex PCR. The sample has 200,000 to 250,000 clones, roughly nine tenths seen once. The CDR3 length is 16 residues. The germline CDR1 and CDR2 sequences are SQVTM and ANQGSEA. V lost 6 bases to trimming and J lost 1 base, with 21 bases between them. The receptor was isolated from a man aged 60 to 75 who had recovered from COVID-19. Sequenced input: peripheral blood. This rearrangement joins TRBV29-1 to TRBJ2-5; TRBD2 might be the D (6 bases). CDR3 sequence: CSVLPSKLAFQETQYF. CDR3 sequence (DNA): TGCAGCGTCCTCCCCTCTAAACTAGCCTTCCAAGAGACCCAGTACTTC.